This T cell receptor beta chain was found in a study of cytomegalovirus exposure and HLA in healthy donors. Notes on the study in general: Several of the most significant clusters were apparently associated with common viral pathogens in a later analysis.

PCR employed 60 Vbeta and 13 Jbeta primers. Profiling relied on immunoSEQ multiplex PCR, and the TCRdb table lists in-frame clones only, not all of them. Of under 250,000 clones in the sample, about 83% were seen once. Donors likely had unrecorded immune exposures despite being nominally healthy when sampled. Details on this clone: The antigen remains unidentified.

Per the germline V gene, CDR1 is SGHTA and CDR2 is FQGNSA. V trimming: 5 bases; J trimming: 7 bases; junction bases outside the gene matches: 8. The CDR3 loop spans 15 amino acids. The sample was PBMCs. This TCR came from a woman between 50 and 59 years old in good health and CMV-seropositive. The rearrangement links TRBV7-2 to TRBJ2-2; TRBD1 agrees at 9 bases. CDR3 DNA: TGTGCCAGCAGCCCGGGACAGGGTAGAGTCGGGGAGCTGTTTTTT. Translating gives CASSPGQGRVGELFF.